The rows below give T cell receptor beta chains drawn from one sample of a study of shared clonotypes between healthy human individuals. Libraries were prepared by immunoSEQ multiplex PCR; TCRdb keeps only in-frame clonotypes and omits some of them. The sample shows approximately 2,000,000 clones, 85% to 95% of them seen only once. The material sequenced was naive CD4+ T cells from PBMCs. These TCRs come from a man between 18 and 29 years old in good health. Some clones in this sample may be carry-over from other donors' samples. Each CDR3 is given with its conserved first and last residue. A D gene is named only where the DNA matches it firmly. Not every row has a clone size; where given, it reads once, few, many or a size class.

d_gene,abundance,v_gene,j_gene,CDR3aa,CDR3nt
NA,NA,TRBV11-1,TRBJ2-2,CASSSEGTGELFF,TGTGCCAGCAGCTCCGAAGGGACCGGGGAGCTGTTTTTT
NA,NA,TRBV7-9,TRBJ2-1,CASSLGVGIGAWEQFF,TGTGCCAGCAGCTTAGGCGTAGGCATAGGAGCGTGGGAGCAGTTCTTC
TRBD2,NA,TRBV5-4,TRBJ2-7,CASSLSSGRSYEQYF,TGTGCCAGCAGTCTCTCTAGCGGGAGAAGCTACGAGCAGTACTTC
TRBD2,NA,TRBV9,TRBJ2-3,CASSTGRAGTDTQYF,TGTGCCAGCAGCACCGGGAGGGCCGGGACAGATACGCAGTATTTT
NA,NA,TRBV7-2,TRBJ2-4,CASSLAGARGKNIQYF,TGTGCCAGCAGCTTAGCAGGGGCGAGGGGCAAAAACATTCAGTACTTC
TRBD2,NA,TRBV11-2,TRBJ2-1,CASSFTGRRGSGRNEQFF,TGTGCCAGCAGCTTTACAGGGAGAAGGGGTAGCGGGAGAAATGAGCAGTTCTTC
NA,NA,TRBV5-5,TRBJ2-2,CASSRPLDTGELFF,TGTGCCAGCAGCCGCCCGCTAGACACCGGGGAGCTGTTTTTT
TRBD1,NA,TRBV2,TRBJ1-5,CASSVGQGAAQPQHF,TGTGCCAGCAGTGTAGGACAGGGGGCGGCTCAGCCCCAGCATTTT
NA,NA,TRBV2,TRBJ2-2,CASRRGEGTGELFF,TGTGCCAGCAGGAGGGGCGAGGGGACCGGGGAGCTGTTTTTT
NA,NA,TRBV28,TRBJ1-3,CASTAPTPGNTIYF,TGTGCCAGCACCGCTCCCACACCTGGAAACACCATATATTTT
NA,NA,TRBV19,TRBJ2-5,CASSKGPDAKETQYF,TGTGCCAGTAGCAAAGGACCAGATGCGAAAGAGACCCAGTACTTC
TRBD2,NA,TRBV27,TRBJ2-7,CASRKGLLSYEQYF,TGTGCCAGCAGAAAGGGACTACTATCCTACGAGCAGTACTTC
TRBD1,NA,TRBV25-1,TRBJ1-1,CASSGQGGTEAFF,TGTGCCAGCAGCGGACAGGGGGGCACTGAAGCTTTCTTT
NA,NA,TRBV12-5,TRBJ2-1,CASTGNYNEQFF,TGTGCTAGTACCGGGAACTACAATGAGCAGTTCTTC
NA,NA,TRBV5-6,TRBJ2-5,CASSFGPKETQYF,TGTGCCAGCAGCTTCGGGCCCAAAGAGACCCAGTACTTC
NA,NA,TRBV7-8,TRBJ2-2,CASSLDRVRGGELFF,TGTGCCAGCAGCTTAGACAGGGTCAGGGGCGGGGAGCTGTTTTTT
NA,NA,TRBV7-9,TRBJ1-3,CASSFVGNTIYF,TGTGCCAGCAGCTTCGTGGGAAACACCATATATTTT
TRBD2,NA,TRBV4-2,TRBJ2-7,CASSQESISGIYYEQYF,TGTGCCAGCAGCCAAGAGTCAATCAGCGGGATCTACTACGAGCAGTACTTC
NA,once,TRBV10-3,TRBJ1-2,CAIRPVVDSYGYTF,TGTGCCATACGTCCAGTGGTCGATAGCTATGGCTACACCTTC
NA,NA,TRBV9,TRBJ2-7,CASSVGAQEFYEQYF,TGTGCCAGCAGCGTAGGGGCCCAGGAGTTCTACGAGCAGTACTTC
NA,NA,TRBV5-5,TRBJ1-3,CASSLVQAGSGNTIYF,TGTGCCAGCAGCTTGGTCCAGGCTGGCTCTGGAAACACCATATATTTT
NA,NA,TRBV5-1,TRBJ1-1,CASSSTTVNTEAFF,TGCGCCAGCAGCTCTACGACGGTGAACACTGAAGCTTTCTTT
NA,NA,TRBV18,TRBJ1-1,CASSPDFGTEAFF,TGTGCCAGCTCACCGGATTTTGGCACTGAAGCTTTCTTT
TRBD1,NA,TRBV30,TRBJ2-3,CAWSVGIQGADTQYF,TGTGCCTGGAGTGTGGGAATCCAGGGGGCAGATACGCAGTATTTT
TRBD2,NA,TRBV7-8,TRBJ2-1,CASSGDWGLEIPHEQFF,TGTGCCAGCAGCGGGGACTGGGGACTAGAAATCCCTCATGAGCAGTTCTTC
NA,NA,TRBV6-6,TRBJ1-1,CASSSQGPNTEAFF,TGTGCCAGCAGTTCTCAAGGCCCGAACACTGAAGCTTTCTTT
NA,NA,TRBV15,TRBJ1-5,CATSGGVDSNQPQHF,TGTGCCACCAGCGGCGGGGTCGATAGCAATCAGCCCCAGCATTTT
NA,NA,TRBV27,TRBJ2-1,CASSLWGHEQFF,TGTGCCAGCAGTTTGTGGGGTCATGAGCAGTTCTTC
NA,few,TRBV6-1,TRBJ2-2,CASSRGRNTGELFF,TGTGCCAGCAGTCGGGGACGGAACACCGGGGAGCTGTTTTTT
NA,NA,TRBV20-1,TRBJ2-7,CSGRRDYEQYF,TGCAGTGGCCGGCGGGATTACGAGCAGTACTTC
TRBD1,NA,TRBV7-9,TRBJ1-4,CASSLDPDRGDEKLFF,TGTGCCAGCAGCTTAGATCCGGACAGGGGAGACGAAAAACTGTTTTTT
TRBD2,NA,TRBV28,TRBJ2-7,CASRGTSGEQYF,TGTGCCAGCAGGGGGACTAGCGGCGAGCAGTACTTC
NA,once,TRBV5-4,TRBJ1-2,CASTQDYYGYTF,TGTGCCAGCACCCAGGATTATTATGGCTACACCTTC
TRBD2,NA,TRBV27,TRBJ2-3,CASTGTSGTDTQYF,TGTGCCAGCACGGGGACTAGCGGCACAGATACGCAGTATTTT
TRBD1,NA,TRBV28,TRBJ1-1,CAAGQRNTEAFF,TGTGCCGCGGGACAGCGGAACACTGAAGCTTTCTTT
NA,once,TRBV27,TRBJ2-3,CASSFRQIASRYTDTQYF,TGTGCCAGCAGTTTTAGACAAATCGCGAGCAGATACACAGATACGCAGTATTTT
TRBD2,NA,TRBV6-1,TRBJ2-2,CASSGLAGGAITGELFF,TGTGCCAGCAGTGGCCTAGCGGGAGGGGCCATCACCGGGGAGCTGTTTTTT